This is a list of T cell receptor beta chains from one sample in a study of shared clonotypes between healthy human individuals. Repertoires were generated with immunoSEQ multiplex PCR, while TCRdb's copy carries only in-frame clones and drops some. This table has 630,000 or so clones, more than 95% appearing once. Material for sequencing was naive CD8+ T cells sorted from blood. These receptors were obtained from a man aged 25-45 years in good health. The CDR3 runs from the conserved cysteine through the conserved F or W. D genes are given only for firm matches. Where a row states a size, it is once, few, many or the class of an expanded clone; other rows omit it.

-	TRBV27	TRBJ1-2	-	CASSPGYGYTF	TGTGCCAGCAGCCCAGGGTATGGCTACACCTTC
-	TRBV7-9	TRBJ1-1	-	CASVINRSDRQVYTEAFF	TGTGCCTCCGTCATTAATCGGTCAGACCGTCAGGTGTACACTGAAGCTTTCTTT
-	TRBV9	TRBJ2-5	TRBD2	CASSVAGGLGETQYF	TGTGCCAGCAGCGTGGCGGGAGGGCTGGGAGAGACCCAGTACTTC
-	TRBV5-1	TRBJ2-5	-	CASSLITSQETQYF	TGCGCCAGCAGCTTGATCACAAGCCAAGAGACCCAGTACTTC
-	TRBV7-9	TRBJ2-5	-	CASSLGSGVIDMKTQYF	TGTGCCAGCAGCTTAGGTTCGGGGGTGATTGATATGAAGACCCAGTACTTC
-	TRBV27	TRBJ2-5	TRBD1	CASSWDRGSETQYF	TGTGCCAGCAGTTGGGACAGGGGTTCGGAGACCCAGTACTTC
-	TRBV7-9	TRBJ1-1	-	CASSLGSTGPMNTEAFF	TGTGCCAGCAGCTTGGGGTCCACAGGGCCGATGAACACTGAAGCTTTCTTT
-	TRBV5-1	TRBJ1-2	TRBD1	CASSYGQGRGYTF	TGCGCCAGCAGCTACGGACAGGGTAGAGGCTACACCTTC
-	TRBV13	TRBJ2-7	TRBD2	CASSSGLALSYEQYF	TGTGCCAGCAGCTCGGGACTAGCGTTGTCCTACGAGCAGTACTTC
-	TRBV7-9	TRBJ2-1	TRBD2	CASRAASGSLNEQFF	TGTGCCAGCAGGGCCGCTAGCGGGAGTTTGAATGAGCAGTTCTTC
-	TRBV13	TRBJ2-3	TRBD2	CASSSGLAGVDTQYF	TGTGCCAGCAGTTCCGGACTAGCGGGAGTTGATACGCAGTATTTT
once	TRBV2	TRBJ2-1	-	CASERTREPQNEQFF	TGTGCCAGCGAGAGGACCCGGGAGCCTCAGAATGAGCAGTTCTTC
-	TRBV30	TRBJ2-1	-	CAWSALYYNEQFF	TGTGCCTGGAGTGCGCTGTACTACAATGAGCAGTTCTTC
-	TRBV5-4	TRBJ2-1	TRBD2	CASSLDLAGVPGNEQFF	TGTGCCAGCAGCTTGGATTTAGCGGGAGTCCCCGGCAATGAGCAGTTCTTC
-	TRBV14	TRBJ2-7	-	CASSSRHRTGSEQYF	TGTGCCAGCAGCTCTCGGCACCGGACTGGGAGCGAGCAGTACTTC
once	TRBV28	TRBJ2-7	TRBD2	CATLQRGAGEQYF	TGTGCCACTCTCCAGCGGGGGGCGGGTGAGCAGTACTTC
-	TRBV6-1	TRBJ1-2	TRBD1	CATKNPGQGYGYTF	TGTGCCACTAAAAATCCGGGACAGGGATACGGCTACACCTTC
once	TRBV6-1	TRBJ1-5	-	CASSEQGTANQPQHF	TGTGCCAGCAGTGAACAGGGGACCGCTAATCAGCCCCAGCATTTT
once	TRBV29-1	TRBJ2-7	TRBD2	CSVHTRLAGQKDYEQYF	TGCAGCGTGCATACGCGGCTAGCGGGACAAAAGGACTACGAGCAGTACTTC
-	TRBV7-9	TRBJ2-3	-	CASSGKVPDTQYF	TGTGCCAGCAGCGGGAAGGTGCCAGATACGCAGTATTTT
-	TRBV7-2	TRBJ2-1	-	CASSSTGYNEQFF	TGTGCCAGCAGCTCCACAGGTTACAATGAGCAGTTCTTC
-	TRBV11-2	TRBJ2-2	TRBD2	CASSLDLAGMTGELFF	TGTGCCAGCAGCTTAGATCTAGCGGGAATGACCGGGGAGCTGTTTTTT
-	TRBV7-9	TRBJ2-7	TRBD1	CASSLSAGQGVYEQYF	TGTGCCAGCAGCTTATCGGCGGGACAGGGGGTTTACGAGCAGTACTTC
-	TRBV7-9	TRBJ2-7	-	CASSLALRTGGGEQYF	TGTGCCAGCAGCTTAGCCCTACGCACAGGGGGGGGCGAGCAGTACTTC
-	TRBV28	TRBJ2-1	-	CASTRESRYNEQFF	TGTGCCAGCACGAGGGAGAGTAGATACAATGAGCAGTTCTTC
-	TRBV7-8	TRBJ2-7	-	CASSLEQGYYEQYF	TGTGCCAGCAGCTTAGAACAGGGTTATTACGAGCAGTACTTC
-	TRBV29-1	TRBJ2-7	-	CSVEGSGTDTYEQYF	TGCAGCGTTGAAGGTTCCGGGACGGATACCTACGAGCAGTACTTC
-	TRBV12-5	TRBJ1-1	-	CASGWGGGTEAFF	TGTGCTAGTGGCTGGGGTGGGGGCACTGAAGCTTTCTTT
-	TRBV2	TRBJ1-2	-	CASSDSGIDYGYTF	TGTGCCAGCAGTGATTCGGGGATCGACTATGGCTACACCTTC
-	TRBV2	TRBJ2-7	-	CASSEYASDEQYF	TGTGCCAGCAGTGAATATGCTAGCGACGAGCAGTACTTC
-	TRBV5-1	TRBJ1-5	-	CASSLEADQPQHF	TGCGCCAGTAGCTTGGAAGCCGACCAGCCCCAGCATTTT
-	TRBV2	TRBJ2-2	-	CASSFTGELFF	TGTGCCAGCAGTTTCACCGGGGAGCTGTTTTTT
-	TRBV6-5	TRBJ2-3	-	CASRFSDTQYF	TGTGCCAGCAGATTCTCAGATACGCAGTATTTT
-	TRBV6-6	TRBJ2-1	-	CASSYSVRDNEQFF	TGTGCCAGCAGCTATTCGGTGCGGGACAATGAGCAGTTCTTC
-	TRBV18	TRBJ2-7	TRBD1	CASSPGTGGYEQYF	TGTGCCAGCTCACCGGGGACAGGGGGCTACGAGCAGTACTTC
-	TRBV10-2	TRBJ2-7	-	CASTPPTGATYEQYF	TGCGCCAGCACCCCCCCGACTGGGGCCACTTACGAGCAGTACTTC
-	TRBV4-3	TRBJ2-3	TRBD1	CASSQDLDRVADTQYF	TGCGCCAGCAGCCAAGATCTCGACAGGGTTGCAGATACGCAGTATTTT
-	TRBV28	TRBJ2-1	-	CASSQDPDNEQFF	TGTGCCAGCAGCCAGGACCCCGACAATGAGCAGTTCTTC
-	TRBV28	TRBJ2-1	-	CASSLSPGLDSYNEQFF	TGTGCCAGCAGTTTATCCCCTGGGCTCGACTCCTACAATGAGCAGTTCTTC
-	TRBV5-4	TRBJ2-2	-	CASSPVGNTNTGELFF	TGTGCCAGCAGCCCGGTGGGGAATACTAACACCGGGGAGCTGTTTTTT
-	TRBV27	TRBJ1-2	TRBD1	CASSGTGALYGYTF	TGTGCCAGCTCCGGGACAGGGGCTCTTTATGGCTACACCTTC
-	TRBV29-1	TRBJ2-1	TRBD2	CSVNGLAGANEQFF	TGCAGCGTGAATGGACTAGCGGGTGCCAATGAGCAGTTCTTC
-	TRBV6-1	TRBJ1-1	-	CASSEMREGTEAFF	TGTGCCAGCAGTGAAATGAGGGAGGGGACTGAAGCTTTCTTT
-	TRBV5-5	TRBJ2-5	-	CASSPRTSYQETQYF	TGTGCCAGCAGCCCGAGGACCTCGTACCAAGAGACCCAGTACTTC